This T cell receptor beta chain stems from a study of blood T cell repertoires in COVID-19. Study information: Sites across the United States, Italy and Spain contributed samples from acute and convalescent COVID-19.

In the original processing: Amplifying reference gene primers gave estimates of nucleated cell counts. TCRdb's table, derived via immunoSEQ multiplex PCR, lists solely in-frame clones and lacks some. V and J calls plus clone size are reproduced from that table; the DNA served to infer D and trimming. The sample has hundreds of thousands of clones; approximately 85% are singletons. CDR1 and CDR2 from the germline V gene are MNHEY and SMNVEV (reference sequence). V was shortened by 3 bases and J by 5 bases, with 10 bases between the two germline ends. This CDR3 region has 13 residues. Sequencing was carried out using peripheral blood. This TCR was sampled from a man aged 50 to 60 with active or convalescent COVID-19. J is TRBJ1-1 and V is TRBV27; possible D gene TRBD1, 6 bases. CDR3 amino acids: CASSFTGRTEAFF. As DNA, the CDR3 is TGTGCCAGCAGTTTCACAGGGCGTACTGAAGCTTTCTTT.